This TCR beta chain was captured by sequencing in a study of regulatory dendritic cells for organ transplantation. Sequenced by immunoSEQ multiplex PCR; TCRdb stores in-frame clones only, minus some. The table includes some 7,800 clones, about 67% detected once. CFSE-labeled sorted T cells met regulatory or mature dendritic cells for less than 6 days. Comment on this clone: Its matching antigen is unknown.

The sequenced sample consisted of memory CD4+ T cells from blood cultured with dendritic cells. Subset: CD45RO+ memory T cells. This sequence was found in a human donor in good health.

In DNA, the CDR3 is TGTGCCAGCAGTTCGGGACAGGCCTCATACGAGCAGTACTTC. As protein: CASSSGQASYEQYF. This rearrangement joins TRBV7-2 to TRBJ2-7, with 8 bases aligning to TRBD1. With 6 bases clipped from V and 4 bases from J, the junction kept 8 bases outside the gene matches. The length of the CDR3 is 14 residues. The germline gives CDR1 SGHTA, CDR2 FQGNSA.